This is a list of T cell receptor beta chains from one sample in a study of shared clonotypes between healthy human individuals. Some clones are missing from TCRdb's copy, which holds only in-frame ones; the method was immunoSEQ multiplex PCR. This sample has about 2.2 million clones, with about 92% found just once. Source material: naive CD8+ T cells from PBMCs. These receptors were taken from a man aged 18 to 29 in good health. Some clones in this sample may be carry-over from other donors' samples. Each CDR3 is given with its conserved first and last residue. A D gene is named only where the DNA matches it firmly. Size tells how often a clone was seen (once, few, many) or the class of an expanded clone, and some rows leave it out.

d_call	v_call	j_call	clone_size	cdr3_aa	cdr3_nt
.	TRBV7-3	TRBJ2-1	.	CASSLTGLGTDEQFF	TGTGCCAGCAGCTTAACTGGACTTGGTACGGATGAGCAGTTCTTC
.	TRBV10-3	TRBJ1-2	.	CAITEGTPNYGYTF	TGTGCCATCACCGAAGGGACTCCCAACTATGGCTACACCTTC
.	TRBV19	TRBJ2-7	.	CASTGQHLGEQYF	TGTGCCAGTACAGGGCAGCACCTAGGCGAGCAGTACTTC
.	TRBV27	TRBJ2-3	.	CASKSTDTQYF	TGTGCCAGCAAAAGCACAGATACGCAGTATTTT
TRBD1	TRBV29-1	TRBJ2-5	.	CSVGGGQGFPQETQYF	TGCAGCGTTGGAGGCGGACAGGGTTTCCCTCAAGAGACCCAGTACTTC
TRBD1	TRBV10-3	TRBJ2-7	.	CATQKDQGQGAYEQYF	TGTGCCACCCAGAAGGACCAGGGACAGGGGGCCTACGAGCAGTACTTC
.	TRBV6-1	TRBJ2-7	.	CASSDRQESSYEQYF	TGTGCCAGCAGTGATAGACAGGAGAGCTCCTACGAGCAGTACTTC
TRBD1	TRBV7-6	TRBJ2-7	.	CATRDRGSYEQYF	TGTGCCACCCGGGACAGGGGTTCCTACGAGCAGTACTTC
.	TRBV7-9	TRBJ2-7	.	CASSLGQGLRSYEQYF	TGTGCCAGCAGCTTAGGGCAGGGACTTCGTTCCTACGAGCAGTACTTC
.	TRBV7-3	TRBJ1-1	few	CASSPSLRNTEAFF	TGTGCCAGCAGTCCCTCTCTTAGGAACACTGAAGCTTTCTTT
.	TRBV29-1	TRBJ2-1	once	CSAIGVDEQFF	TGCAGCGCGATAGGTGTAGATGAGCAGTTCTTC
.	TRBV4-1	TRBJ2-3	.	CASSQVGGLSTDTQYF	TGCGCCAGCAGCCAAGTTGGTGGCCTGAGCACAGATACGCAGTATTTT
TRBD1	TRBV10-3	TRBJ2-3	.	CAISESGTGDLTDTQYF	TGTGCCATCAGTGAGTCGGGGACAGGGGACCTCACAGATACGCAGTATTTT
.	TRBV7-9	TRBJ1-2	.	CASTGVNYGYTF	TGTGCCAGCACGGGGGTGAACTATGGCTACACCTTC
.	TRBV30	TRBJ2-7	.	CAWRIRGAYEQYF	TGTGCCTGGAGGATCAGGGGGGCCTACGAGCAGTACTTC
.	TRBV5-1	TRBJ1-5	.	CASSLWLLAGSNQPQHF	TGCGCCAGCAGCTTGTGGCTTTTGGCAGGGTCTAATCAGCCCCAGCATTTT
.	TRBV11-2	TRBJ1-1	.	CASSLGVGIGVTEAFF	TGTGCCAGCAGCTTAGGAGTTGGGATCGGGGTAACTGAAGCTTTCTTT
TRBD1	TRBV19	TRBJ2-3	.	CASSTFDRGLQDTQYF	TGTGCCAGTAGTACCTTCGACAGGGGGCTACAAGATACGCAGTATTTT
.	TRBV7-9	TRBJ1-1	few	CAYLRRGTEAFF	TGTGCCTACCTTAGGAGGGGCACTGAAGCTTTCTTT
TRBD2	TRBV6-1	TRBJ2-7	once	CASSEARTSGPYEQYF	TGTGCCAGCAGTGAAGCGCGTACTAGCGGCCCCTACGAGCAGTACTTC